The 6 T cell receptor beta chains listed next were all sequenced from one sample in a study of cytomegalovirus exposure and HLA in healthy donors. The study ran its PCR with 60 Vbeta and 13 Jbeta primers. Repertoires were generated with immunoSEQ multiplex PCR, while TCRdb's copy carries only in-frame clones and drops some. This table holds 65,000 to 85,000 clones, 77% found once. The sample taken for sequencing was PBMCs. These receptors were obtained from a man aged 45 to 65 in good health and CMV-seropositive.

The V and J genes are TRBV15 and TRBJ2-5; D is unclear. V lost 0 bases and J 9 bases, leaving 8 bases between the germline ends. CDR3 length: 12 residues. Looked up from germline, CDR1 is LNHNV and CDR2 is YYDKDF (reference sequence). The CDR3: CATSRDSVAQYF. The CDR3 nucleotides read TGTGCCACCAGCAGAGATTCAGTGGCCCAGTACTTC.

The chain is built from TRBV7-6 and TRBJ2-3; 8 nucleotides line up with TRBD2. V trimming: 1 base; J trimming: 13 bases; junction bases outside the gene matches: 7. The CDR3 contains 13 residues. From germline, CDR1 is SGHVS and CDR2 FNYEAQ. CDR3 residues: CASSLVVAGPKYF. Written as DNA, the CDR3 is TGTGCCAGCAGCTTAGTGGTAGCGGGACCCAAGTATTTT.

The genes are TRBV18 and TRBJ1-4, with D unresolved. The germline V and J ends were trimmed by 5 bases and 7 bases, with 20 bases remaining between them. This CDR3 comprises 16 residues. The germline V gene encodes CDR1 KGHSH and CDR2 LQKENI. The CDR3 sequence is CASSSRRATNSEKLFF. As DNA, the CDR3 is TGTGCCAGCTCATCGAGGCGGGCCACCAATAGTGAAAAACTGTTTTTT.

CDR3: CASSVGENPQLYEQYF. The CDR3 coding sequence is TGTGCCAGCAGCGTAGGGGAGAACCCTCAACTCTACGAGCAGTACTTC. The V call is TRBV9, the J call TRBJ2-7, with D perhaps TRBD2 (5 bases). The CDR3 has 16 amino acids. The V end was cut by 0 bases, the J end by 3 bases, with 16 bases between. CDR1 SGDLS and CDR2 YYNGEE come from the germline V gene.

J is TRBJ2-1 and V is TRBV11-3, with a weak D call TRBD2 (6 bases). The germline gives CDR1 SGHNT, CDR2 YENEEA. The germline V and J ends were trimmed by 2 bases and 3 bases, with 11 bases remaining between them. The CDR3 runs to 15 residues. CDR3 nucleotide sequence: TGTGCCAGCAGCTTACGGCGGACTAACTACAATGAGCAGTTCTTC. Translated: CASSLRRTNYNEQFF.

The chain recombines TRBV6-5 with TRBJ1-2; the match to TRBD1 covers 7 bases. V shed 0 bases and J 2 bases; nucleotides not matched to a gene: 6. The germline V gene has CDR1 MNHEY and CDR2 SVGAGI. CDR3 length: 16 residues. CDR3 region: CASSYSMTGTNYGYTF. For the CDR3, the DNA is TGTGCCAGCAGTTACTCGATGACAGGGACCAACTATGGCTACACCTTC.